These T cell receptor beta chains were read from a single sample in a study of Ad26.COV2.S vaccination and SARS-CoV-2 variants. TCRdb keeps only in-frame clones here, not all; method: immunoSEQ multiplex PCR. The profile shows about 680,000 clones, approximately 88% of them singletons. The specimen comprised peripheral blood, sampled in a trial of Ad26.COV2.S vaccine versus placebo. Source of these receptors: a person aged 18-60 years who received the Ad26.COV2.S COVID-19 vaccine or a placebo. Both conserved end residues are part of each CDR3. D genes are given only for firm matches. Where a row states a size, it is once, few, many or the class of an expanded clone; other rows omit it.

-,TRBV30,TRBJ2-7,TRBD2,CAWSRPGTSGYEQYF,TGTGCCTGGAGCCGCCCCGGGACTAGCGGCTACGAGCAGTACTTC
-,TRBV6-2/TRBV6-3,TRBJ2-7,-,CASSYWQGYEQYF,TGTGCCAGCAGTTACTGGCAGGGTTACGAGCAGTACTTC
once,TRBV4-2,TRBJ2-5,TRBD2,CASSQGLAGEETQYF,TGTGCCAGCAGCCAAGGACTAGCGGGAGAAGAGACCCAGTACTTC
-,TRBV7-9,TRBJ2-7,-,CASSFDSSYEQYF,TGTGCCAGCAGCTTCGACAGCTCCTACGAGCAGTACTTC
-,TRBV27,TRBJ2-3,-,CASSSLTGSDTQYF,TGTGCCAGCAGTTCCCTTACAGGGTCAGATACGCAGTATTTT
many,TRBV30,TRBJ1-5,-,CAWSVNENQPQHF,TGTGCCTGGAGTGTAAACGAAAATCAGCCCCAGCATTTT
-,TRBV7-2,TRBJ2-5,-,CASSTQGLQETQYF,TGTGCCAGCAGCACCCAGGGACTGCAAGAGACCCAGTACTTC
-,TRBV3-1/TRBV3-2,TRBJ2-2,-,CASSQVPGSTGELFF,TGTGCCAGCAGCCAAGTTCCTGGGTCCACCGGGGAGCTGTTTTTT
-,TRBV5-5,TRBJ2-5,TRBD1,CASSSGTGILQETQYF,TGTGCCAGCAGCTCAGGGACAGGCATCCTCCAAGAGACCCAGTACTTC
-,TRBV12-3/TRBV12-4,TRBJ2-5,-,CASSPPGRETQYF,TGTGCCAGCAGTCCGCCAGGGCGAGAGACCCAGTACTTC
-,TRBV4-2,TRBJ1-1,TRBD1,CASSQVRTGVGNTEAFF,TGTGCCAGCAGCCAAGTTAGGACAGGGGTGGGGAACACTGAAGCTTTCTTT
-,TRBV5-4,TRBJ1-2,-,CASSYDGAEYGYTF,TGTGCCAGCAGCTACGACGGAGCTGAGTATGGCTACACCTTC
once,TRBV5-4,TRBJ2-1,-,CASSFRLADYNEQFF,TGTGCCAGCAGCTTCCGGCTAGCAGATTACAATGAGCAGTTCTTC
-,TRBV7-9,TRBJ2-1,TRBD2,CASSSLEAGVYNEQFF,TGTGCCAGCAGCTCCCTTGAGGCGGGGGTTTACAATGAGCAGTTCTTC
-,TRBV20-1,TRBJ1-1,TRBD1,CSASRTGEMNTEAFF,TGCAGTGCTAGTAGGACAGGCGAAATGAACACTGAAGCTTTCTTT
-,TRBV19,TRBJ1-6,-,CASSIRDPENNSPLHF,TGTGCCAGTAGTATCCGGGACCCCGAAAATAATTCACCCCTCCACTTT
-,TRBV7-8,TRBJ2-1,TRBD2,CASSEGLAVNEQFF,TGTGCCAGCAGCGAAGGACTAGCGGTCAATGAGCAGTTCTTC
-,TRBV5-4,TRBJ1-3,-,CASSVSPTLGRNTIYF,TGTGCCAGCAGCGTATCCCCCACATTGGGCAGAAACACCATATATTTT
-,TRBV6-5,TRBJ1-6,TRBD1,CASSYLGGSRNSPLHF,TGTGCCAGCAGTTACTTAGGGGGCTCGAGAAATTCACCCCTCCACTTT
-,TRBV9,TRBJ1-1,TRBD1,CASSVGRDSPEAFF,TGTGCCAGCAGCGTAGGCCGGGACAGCCCTGAAGCTTTCTTT
-,TRBV7-9,TRBJ2-1,-,CASIRGSSEQFF,TGTGCCAGCATCCGCGGAAGCTCCGAGCAGTTCTTC
-,TRBV29-1,TRBJ1-3,TRBD1,CSVAGTGGNTIYF,TGCAGCGTGGCCGGGACAGGGGGAAACACCATATATTTT
-,TRBV24-1,TRBJ2-2,-,CATSDVAPRNTGELFF,TGTGCCACCAGTGATGTTGCTCCCCGGAACACCGGGGAGCTGTTTTTT